This TCR beta chain is drawn from a study of T cell responses to AZD1222 COVID-19 vaccine (dated by TCRdb to the early 2020s). Background for the entire study: TCR sequencing covered over 230 trial participants: approximately 200 given two doses of AZD1222 and approximately 26 given two doses of MenACWY control vaccine. Enrollment into the trials was organized by age into subgroups of 18-55, 56-69 and 70-plus years, and those subgroups contained roughly 150, 30 and 60 TCR-sequenced participants, respectively.

The CDR3 regions of human TCRbeta chains were analyzed by immunosequencing. Regarding the original processing steps: TCRs in the repertoires were matched against a reference library of SARS-CoV-2-specific TCRs that had been generated with the MIRA antigen-specificity platform. Breadth was defined as the fraction of unique TCRs that were SARS-CoV-2-associated. Depth was defined as the fraction of total T cells that were SARS-CoV-2-associated. Each spike-specific TCR was assigned to its reactive spike region and to a CD4 or CD8 class using the MIRA data. Log10-transformed breadth and depth values were compared by one-way ANOVA with Sidak's multiple comparisons tests. TCRdb obtained this table from immuneACCESS and retained in-frame rearrangements with V and J assigned. These tables miss some clones; where compared with another copy, unresolved V genes account for less than half of the shortfall, and the remainder is unexplained. Clonal size and the V and J genes are those of that table, whereas D and trimming came from the DNA. The table for this sample lists tens of thousands of clones; approximately 85% of them were counted only once. Of the sample, about 27% falls within the top ten clones.

The full study reports these points: Vaccine-associated CD4 TCRs spanned the whole spike protein, with dominant responses in regions 160-218 and 743-854. In the small 56-69-year group, the increase in depth fell short of significance, most likely because of low power. Only five or six AZD1222 recipients were SARS-CoV-2 seropositive at baseline, limiting conclusions about previously exposed vaccinees. Reportedly, close to half of the unique spike-specific TCRs recognized epitopes lying outside the regions that are mutated in the B.1.351 and B.1.1.7 variants. Because no day 14 peak-response samples were available, repertoires were characterized only after the peak T cell response. Most participants were white British and females outnumbered males, and the authors suggested that clonal diversity may have been underestimated. A significant rise in spike-specific TCR breadth and depth was observed after two AZD1222 doses relative to day 0 and relative to MenACWY recipients.

A note on this clone: What this receptor recognizes is not known. No much larger clonotype is one base removed from it; base qualities were not supplied.

CDR1 and CDR2, looked up from the germline V gene, are SGDLS and YYNGEE. The trim is 4 bases for V and 5 bases for J, with a gap of 9 bases between the germline ends. From the cysteine through the phenylalanine, the CDR3 covers 13 amino acids. Only CDR3 DNA remains: 39 bases, in frame from the first base. The meaning of the sample's time point label: about 28 days (+/-7) after the second vaccine dose. AZD1222 recipients given second doses at about 4 weeks or at about 12 weeks were pooled, since spike-specific TCR depth and breadth were not found to differ between the two schedules. Vaccinee samples were obtained from the UK trials COV001 and COV002, which included a single-blind randomized controlled phase 2/3 trial of AZD1222 (ChAdOx1 nCoV-19) in healthy adults. Trial participant PBMC samples were collected at day 0 and day 28 after the second dose for TCRbeta chain sequencing.

Sequences were derived from peripheral blood, sampled 28 days after the second AZD1222 dose. This TCR came from an adult who received the AZD1222 COVID-19 vaccine. The sequence is built from TRBV9 and TRBJ2-2; D gene: possibly TRBD1, on 5 matching bases. The DNA reads TGTGCCAGCAGCCGGACAATAACCGGGGAGCTGTTTTTT. Translation gives CASSRTITGELFF.